The 30 T cell receptor beta chains reported below all come from one sample, sequenced in a study of cytomegalovirus exposure and HLA in healthy donors. The PCR contained 60 Vbeta and 13 Jbeta primers. Assay: immunoSEQ multiplex PCR; the TCRdb copy retains only in-frame clones and omits some. Here the sample spans under 130,000 clones, 50% to 65% being singletons. Specimen: PBMCs. Source of these receptors: a man aged 25 to 40 in good health and CMV-seropositive.

The J gene is TRBJ1-5, the V gene TRBV30, with 8 bases fitting TRBD1. This CDR3 is 13 amino acids long. Trimming cost V 5 bases and J 3 bases; bases outside gene matches: 3. Germline V gene sequence: CDR1 GTSNPN, CDR2 SVGIG (reference sequence). This CDR3 is CAWGTGVNQPQHF. The CDR3, as DNA: TGTGCCTGGGGGACAGGAGTCAATCAGCCCCAGCATTTT.

With regard to this clone: Germline is not matched at one junction end, which may reflect a read error. The V gene is TRBV11-3, the J gene TRBJ1-1, with D maybe TRBD1 (5 bases). Germline lookup yields CDR1 SGHNT and CDR2 YENEEA. The CDR3 is made up of 12 amino acids. This CDR3 reads CASSSLGGEVFF. The DNA for the CDR3 is TGTGCCAGCAGCTCCTTGGGGGGGGAAGTTTTCTTT. The full variable domain, in which reference TRBV11-3 and TRBJ1-1 provide the parts outside the CDR3, is EAGVVQSPRYKIIEKKQPVAFWCNPISGHNTLYWYLQNLGQGPELLIRYENEEAVDDSQLPKDRFSAERLKGVDSTLKIQPAELGDSAVYLCASSSLGGEVFFGQGTRLTVV.

The V and J genes are TRBV6-5 and TRBJ2-2, with D maybe TRBD2 (6 bases). V was shortened by 3 bases and J by 7 bases, with 12 bases between the two germline ends. The CDR3 runs to 14 residues. Germline-derived CDR1 and CDR2 are MNHEY and SVGAGI. CDR3 residues: CASSYFGGNGELFF. In nucleotides, the CDR3 is TGTGCCAGCAGTTATTTCGGGGGAAACGGGGAGCTGTTTTTT.

This chain joins TRBV7-2 and TRBJ2-1, with D unresolved. The germline V gene has CDR1 SGHTA and CDR2 FQGNSA. The CDR3 consists of 15 residues. The V end lost 1 base, the J end lost 8 bases, and 15 bases lay between the germline ends. The CDR3 reads CASSLGGIGGDEQFF. The CDR3 nucleotides are TGTGCCAGCAGCTTAGGAGGAATCGGCGGCGATGAGCAGTTCTTC.

This chain links TRBV10-3 with TRBJ1-1; TRBD1 is a possible D gene (5 bases). The CDR3 is 13 amino acids. Germline V gene lookup returns CDR1 ENHRY and CDR2 SYGVKD. V lost 6 bases and J lost 3, with 11 bases in between. The CDR3 DNA is TGTGCCATCAGATCGGGGGGAGACACTGAAGCTTTCTTT. Its protein product is CAIRSGGDTEAFF.

In this sample, this clone turned up once. The rearrangement links TRBV6-5 to TRBJ2-1; a weak D match, TRBD1 (6 bases). Looked up from germline, CDR1 is MNHEY and CDR2 is SVGAGI. V was trimmed by 4 bases and J by 6 bases, leaving 16 bases between them. The CDR3 has 15 amino acids. The CDR3 DNA is TGTGCCAGCAGTTTAGGCACAGGGCAGTCCAATGAGCAGTTCTTC. It yields the protein CASSLGTGQSNEQFF.

The rearrangement joins TRBV4-1 to TRBJ2-6; D may be TRBD2 (7 bases). The length of the CDR3 is 18 residues. The V gene's germline CDR1 is MGHRA and CDR2 YSYEKL. V lost 4 bases and J lost 2, with 18 bases in between. As DNA, the CDR3 is TGCGCCAGCAGCCTTGGGGGGGCGCGTTCTCCTGGGGCCAACGTCCTGACTTTC. Translating it yields CASSLGGARSPGANVLTF.

The chain uses TRBV7-6 and TRBJ2-1; TRBD2 aligns across 8 bases. The CDR3 consists of 17 residues. From germline, CDR1 is SGHVS and CDR2 FNYEAQ. V dropped 4 bases and J dropped 5; count of bases not matched to a gene: 13. The CDR3 nucleotides are TGTGCCAGCAGCTCTGCCGCCAGCGGGGGCGCTAACAATGAGCAGTTCTTC. Translating gives CASSSAASGGANNEQFF.

The chain combines TRBV21-1 with TRBJ2-7; TRBD1, as called in the table, went unchecked against the DNA. TRBV21-1 is a recognized pseudogene. CDR3 length: 19 residues. The CDR3 spells CASSLRKRQGNVCCREQYF. CDR3 DNA: TGTGCCAGCAGCTTAAGGAAAAGACAGGGGAACGTCTGTTGTCGCGAGCAGTACTTC.

This chain joins TRBV6-4 and TRBJ1-1; D is unclear. Trimming took 6 bases from V and 1 from J, leaving 9 bases between them. Germline V gene sequence: CDR1 MRHNA, CDR2 SNTAGT. The CDR3 has 13 amino acids. In nucleotides, the CDR3 is TGTGCCAGCAGGAGGGTCTCGAACACTGAAGCTTTCTTT. Translation: CASRRVSNTEAFF.

J is TRBJ1-3 and V is TRBV6-5; D not resolved. The germline gives CDR1 MNHEY, CDR2 SVGAGI. V was pared by 2 bases and J by 0 bases, with 8 bases between. The CDR3 has 15 residues. The CDR3: CASSYTAHSGNTIYF. The CDR3 region has the DNA TGTGCCAGCAGTTACACCGCACACTCTGGAAACACCATATATTTT.

DNA for the CDR3: TGTGCCTGGAGTAACGGGGGGAATTCACCCCTCCACTTT. The encoded protein is CAWSNGGNSPLHF. The chain has TRBV30 and TRBJ1-6; D may be TRBD1 (5 bases). V lost 2 bases and J 7 bases, leaving 9 bases between the germline ends. CDR1 and CDR2 from the germline V gene are GTSNPN and SVGIG (reference sequence). The length of the CDR3 is 13 residues.

This sequence joins TRBV6-5 and TRBJ1-1, with TRBD1 matching over 7 bases. The germline V gene has CDR1 MNHEY and CDR2 SVGAGI. Trimming removed 7 bases from V and 4 bases from J; junction bases left unmatched: 9. This CDR3 is 14 amino acids long. The CDR3 region is CASNEMGQSTEAFF. The CDR3 region has the DNA TGTGCCAGCAACGAAATGGGACAGTCCACTGAAGCTTTCTTT.

This clone was seen just once. The chain employs TRBV4-1 and TRBJ2-6; 9 nucleotides align to TRBD1. The germline V gene has CDR1 MGHRA and CDR2 YSYEKL. V trimming: 1 base; J trimming: 2 bases; junction bases outside the gene matches: 9. This CDR3 contains 19 residues. The CDR3 loop reads CASSQVRTGARAGANVLTF. The CDR3 DNA reads TGCGCCAGCAGCCAAGTTCGGACAGGGGCTCGCGCTGGGGCCAACGTCCTGACTTTC.

This clone was seen more than once but under ten times. The rearrangement links TRBV11-3 to TRBJ2-2, with a tentative D call TRBD1 (6 bases). This CDR3 contains 15 residues. Germline-derived CDR1 and CDR2 are SGHNT and YENEEA. V lost 7 bases and J 2 bases, leaving 14 bases between the germline ends. The CDR3 coding sequence is TGTGCCAGCACCGAACAGGGACCCAACACCGGGGAGCTGTTTTTT. It translates to CASTEQGPNTGELFF.

V and J are TRBV6-6 and TRBJ1-5; 9 positions agree with TRBD1. J gave up 5 bases and V 0 bases, and 2 bases lay outside the gene matches. The CDR3 spans 15 residues. Germline CDR1 MNHNY, CDR2 SVGAGI (reference sequence). The CDR3 nucleotides read TGTGCCAGCAGTTACTCGACAGGGGGATATCAGCCCCAGCATTTT. Protein: CASSYSTGGYQPQHF.

This clone was detected once. The chain joins TRBV6-1 to TRBJ1-2; 9 bases agree with TRBD1. Germline assignment: CDR1 MNHNS and CDR2 SASEGT. V was clipped by 5 bases and J by 3 bases; unmatched bases: 7. CDR3 length: 15 residues. This chain's CDR3 is CASSSPGQGDYGYTF. The CDR3 DNA reads as TGTGCCAGCAGTTCGCCGGGACAGGGTGACTATGGCTACACCTTC.

This clone came up a few times. V and J are TRBV29-1 and TRBJ1-3; perhaps TRBD1 as D (5 bases). Germline V gives CDR1 SQVTM, CDR2 ANQGSEA. The germline V and J ends were trimmed by 6 bases and 3 bases, with 15 bases remaining between them. This CDR3 has 14 residues. CDR3 protein: CSVTTGLYGNTIYF. The CDR3, as DNA: TGCAGCGTCACCACAGGCCTTTATGGAAACACCATATATTTT.

This clone was recorded only once. The chain links TRBV6-1 to TRBJ2-1; TRBD1 agrees at 7 bases. Losses at the gene ends were 7 bases for V and 6 bases for J; bases not matched to a gene: 12. Germline CDR1 and CDR2: MNHNS and SASEGT. The CDR3 has 15 residues. The CDR3 here is CASNKDRSWVNEQFF. DNA of the CDR3: TGTGCCAGCAATAAGGACAGGAGTTGGGTCAATGAGCAGTTCTTC.

The chain carries TRBV2 and TRBJ2-1, with no clear D. With 2 bases removed from V and 8 bases from J, the gap between germline ends came to 19 bases. The CDR3 loop spans 16 amino acids. Germline CDR1 and CDR2: SNHLY and FYNNEI. This CDR3 is CASSEYGTQTGYEQFF. The CDR3 DNA reads as TGTGCCAGCAGTGAATATGGCACTCAGACGGGTTATGAGCAGTTCTTC.

This chain connects TRBV27 to TRBJ2-1, with 12 bases fitting TRBD2. The CDR3 is 15 residues long. J lost 6 bases, V lost 3 bases, and 3 bases had no gene match. Germline CDR1 and CDR2: MNHEY and SMNVEV (reference sequence). In DNA, the CDR3 is TGTGCCAGCAGTTTCGGACTAGCGGGGATCAATGAGCAGTTCTTC. Protein sequence: CASSFGLAGINEQFF.

The rearrangement links TRBV4-1 to TRBJ2-2; possibly TRBD2 for D (7 bases). Per the germline V gene, CDR1 is MGHRA and CDR2 is YSYEKL. This CDR3 has 15 residues. V was trimmed by 2 bases and J by 4 bases, leaving 11 bases between them. The CDR3 DNA is TGCGCCAGCAGCCAACGAGGGGGGGCCACCGGGGAGCTGTTTTTT. The encoded protein is CASSQRGGATGELFF.

This chain links TRBV5-5 with TRBJ2-7, with 8 bases that match TRBD1. Germline V gives CDR1 SGHKS, CDR2 YYEKEE (reference sequence). This CDR3 spans 14 amino acids. The ends lost 4 bases at V and 4 bases at J; junction bases unmatched: 7. In DNA form, the CDR3 reads TGTGCCAGCAGCACAGGGACAGGTCTTTACGAGCAGTACTTC. This codes for CASSTGTGLYEQYF.

This chain uses TRBV5-1 with TRBJ2-7, with 8 bases fitting TRBD2. The CDR3 is made up of 16 amino acids. In germline, CDR1 is SGHRS, CDR2 YFSETQ. The J segment lost 2 bases and the V segment lost 0 bases, leaving 7 bases of the junction unmatched. The CDR3 DNA follows: TGCGCCAGCAGCTTGGCCGGGGGGGGGCTACCCTACGAGCAGTACTTC. Translating gives CASSLAGGGLPYEQYF.

This sequence joins TRBV20-1 and TRBJ2-5, with unresolved D. The CDR3 sequence is 11 residues long. From germline, CDR1 is DFQATT and CDR2 SNEGSKA (reference sequence). V lost 7 bases and J 5 bases, leaving 11 bases between the germline ends. The CDR3 bases are TGCAGTGGTGCCGGGTTGGAGACCCAGTACTTC. This codes for CSGAGLETQYF.

The chain joins TRBV19 to TRBJ1-2; D possibly corresponds to TRBD1 (5 bases). The germline gives CDR1 LNHDA, CDR2 SQIVND (reference sequence). The length of the CDR3 is 14 residues. The V end lost 2 bases, the J end lost 0 bases, and 7 bases lay between the germline ends. CDR3 DNA sequence: TGTGCCAGTAGTATAAGGGGTCCTAACTATGGCTACACCTTC. Translating it yields CASSIRGPNYGYTF.

CDR3 loop: CASSSKGVRGYTF. CDR3 in DNA: TGTGCCAGCAGCTCCAAGGGGGTTCGTGGCTACACCTTC. The chain carries TRBV7-2 and TRBJ1-2; weak D call: TRBD1 (6 bases). With 4 bases removed from V and 7 bases from J, the gap between germline ends came to 13 bases. The germline V gene encodes CDR1 SGHTA and CDR2 FQGNSA. This CDR3 comprises 13 residues. Drawing the rest from reference TRBV7-2 and TRBJ1-2, the complete variable domain is GAGVSQSPSNKVTEKGKDVELRCDPISGHTALYWYRQSLGQGLEFLIYFQGNSAPDKSGLPSDRFSAERTGGSVSTLTIQRTQQEDSAVYLCASSSKGVRGYTFGSGTRLTVV.

J is TRBJ2-7 and V is TRBV6-6; perhaps TRBD2 as D (7 bases). This CDR3 is 15 amino acids long. Germline CDR1 MNHNY, CDR2 SVGAGI (reference sequence). V was clipped by 0 bases and J by 2 bases, with 11 bases between them. The CDR3 loop reads CASSYSRGGAYEQYF. The CDR3 DNA reads as TGTGCCAGCAGTTACTCCAGGGGAGGGGCCTACGAGCAGTACTTC.

This clone has more than one count but fewer than ten. The chain combines TRBV2 with TRBJ2-5; TRBD1 might be the D (6 bases). The CDR3 has 14 amino acids. The V and J ends lost 3 bases and 0 bases respectively, with 8 bases between them. CDR1 is SNHLY, CDR2 FYNNEI, per germline. The CDR3 spells CASSDNRDQETQYF. The CDR3 nucleotides are TGTGCCAGCAGTGACAACAGGGACCAAGAGACCCAGTACTTC. Complete variable domain (other parts from reference TRBV2 and TRBJ2-5): EPEVTQTPSHQVTQMGQEVILRCVPISNHLYFYWYRQILGQKVEFLVSFYNNEISEKSEIFDDQFSVERPDGSNFTLKIRSTKLEDSAMYFCASSDNRDQETQYFGPGTRLLVL.

This chain links TRBV5-4 with TRBJ2-3; 9 nucleotides agree with TRBD1. Trimming at V came to 3 bases and at J to 2 bases, leaving 7 bases not matched to a gene. This CDR3 comprises 16 residues. Looked up from germline, CDR1 is SGHNT and CDR2 is YYREEE (reference sequence). DNA of the CDR3: TGTGCCAGCAGCTCTCCGGGACAGGGTATCACAGATACGCAGTATTTT. Its protein is CASSSPGQGITDTQYF.